This T cell receptor (beta chain) was found in a study of blood T cell repertoires in COVID-19. In assigning cohorts, the study relied on participant-reported clinical history. Trimming removed 5 bases from V and 1 base from J, with 18 bases in between. Germline lookup yields CDR1 LNHDA and CDR2 SQIVND (reference sequence). CDR3 length equals 16 residues. TCRdb keeps only in-frame clones here, not all; method: immunoSEQ multiplex PCR. Here the sample spans under 200,000 clones, more than 65% being singletons. This clone appeared a few times. Source material: PBMCs or T cells enriched from blood (not recorded which). The V call is TRBV19, the J call TRBJ2-7; weak D call: TRBD1 (6 bases). The TCR sequence derives from a man aged 45-60 years who had recovered from COVID-19. The CDR3 bases are TGTGCCAGTAGTCCCCAAGGACAGCAAGGATCCTACGAGCAGTACTTC. It specifies CASSPQGQQGSYEQYF.